The clone carrying this T cell receptor (beta chain) was seen a handful of times. Its antigen is unidentified. These data belong to a study of T-cell reconstitution after alpha-beta-depleted transplantation in children. Whole-study findings and limits: Hyperexpanded clones declined; after one year, newly produced T cells mostly supplied diversity. Reportedly, only several hundred clones from non-depleted graft cells drove alpha-beta T-cell counts at about two months. Surviving thymic progenitors and recipient T cells were the source of high TCRbeta diversity at day 60 in some patients.

Using unique molecular identifiers, the investigators prepared the TCRbeta library. A single record per CDR3 protein comes from TCRdb applying MiXCR to the PCR reads. The sample lists about 120,000 distinct CDR3 sequences, around a tenth occurring once. This CDR3 comprises 13 residues. Losses at the gene ends were 5 bases for V and 4 bases for J; bases not matched to a gene: 1. The chain joins TRBV12-3 or TRBV12-4 to TRBJ1-4; TRBD1 agrees at 7 bases. The source of this sequence is a boy younger than 10 with acute lymphoblastic leukemia, due to receive a stem cell transplant. The source was PBMCs, collected before TCRalphabeta/CD19-depleted stem cell transplant. The CDR3 DNA reads as TGTGCCAGCAGTCGACAGGGTAATGAAAAACTGTTTTTT. It codes for CASSRQGNEKLFF.